Below, one TCR beta chain is given with its context. What it binds is not known. Researchers defined stable Graves' hyperthyroidism as no ophthalmopathy progression within 18 months. The data were taken from a study of T cells in Graves' hyperthyroidism and ophthalmopathy. Whole-study findings and limits: Clonotypes that were expanded in thyroid above 0.001 mostly appeared in blood too. Stable hyperthyroidism was told apart from ophthalmopathy by a model built on 13 V-J features.

CDR1 and CDR2 (germline): SGHVS, FNYEAQ. This CDR3 has 16 amino acids. Trimming removed 2 bases from V and 5 bases from J; junction bases left unmatched: 7. Researchers took RNA transcripts and amplified the TCR beta CDR3 regions from them. Initially, a first-round RT-PCR of the TCR CDR3 employed the HTBI primer set. MiXCR, applied by TCRdb to the multiplex PCR reads, yields one record per CDR3 protein. The repertoire holds about 720,000 distinct CDR3 sequences, with less than 20% as singletons. This chain joins TRBV7-6 and TRBJ2-5; 11 nucleotides agree with TRBD2. The receptor was derived from a man aged 18 to 29 with Graves' hyperthyroidism. The sequenced material came from blood. CDR3 nucleotide sequence: TGTGCCAGCAGCTTACGTAGCGGGAGGGCCGAGGAGACCCAGTACTTC. Translated, it gives CASSLRSGRAEETQYF.